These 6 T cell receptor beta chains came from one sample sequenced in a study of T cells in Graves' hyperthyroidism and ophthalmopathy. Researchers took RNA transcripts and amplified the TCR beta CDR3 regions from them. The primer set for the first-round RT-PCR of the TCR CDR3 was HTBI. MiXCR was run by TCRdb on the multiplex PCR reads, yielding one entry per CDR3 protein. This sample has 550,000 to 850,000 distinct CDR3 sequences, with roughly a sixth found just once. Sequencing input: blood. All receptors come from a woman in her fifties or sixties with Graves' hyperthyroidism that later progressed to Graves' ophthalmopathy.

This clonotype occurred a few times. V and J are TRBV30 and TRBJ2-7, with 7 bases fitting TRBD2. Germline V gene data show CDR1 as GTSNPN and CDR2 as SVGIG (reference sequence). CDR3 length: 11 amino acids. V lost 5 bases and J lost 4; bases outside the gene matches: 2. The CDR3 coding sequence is TGTGCCTGGGGGGGGGTGTACGAGCAGTACTTC. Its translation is CAWGGVYEQYF.

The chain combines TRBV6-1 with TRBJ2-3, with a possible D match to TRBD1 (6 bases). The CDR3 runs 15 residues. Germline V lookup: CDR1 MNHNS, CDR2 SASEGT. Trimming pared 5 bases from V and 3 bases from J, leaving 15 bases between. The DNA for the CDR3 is TGTGCCAGCAGTTCAGGGGTTTTTAAGACAGATACGCAGTATTTT. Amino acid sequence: CASSSGVFKTDTQYF.

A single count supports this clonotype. This CDR3 reads CASHPRPTSGGVTDTQYF. The CDR3 DNA reads TGTGCCAGCCACCCGAGACCGACTAGCGGGGGCGTAACAGATACGCAGTATTTT. The chain combines TRBV19 with TRBJ2-3, with 12 bases fitting TRBD2. V was clipped by 9 bases and J by 3 bases; unmatched bases: 16. The CDR3 spans 18 residues. Germline assignment: CDR1 LNHDA and CDR2 SQIVND (reference sequence). The full variable domain, in which reference TRBV19 and TRBJ2-3 provide the parts outside the CDR3, is DGGITQSPKYLFRKEGQNVTLSCEQNLNHDAMYWYRQDPGQGLRLIYYSQIVNDFQKGDIAEGYSVSREKKESFPLTVTSAQKNPTAFYLCASHPRPTSGGVTDTQYFGPGTRLTVL.

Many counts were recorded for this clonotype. The CDR3 DNA reads as TGTGCCAGCAGCGCAGGGGGTACCCACGAGCAGTACTTC. Its translation: CASSAGGTHEQYF. This sequence joins TRBV27 and TRBJ2-7; 7 bases agree with TRBD1. The germline V gene has CDR1 MNHEY and CDR2 SMNVEV (reference sequence). The CDR3 totals 13 residues. Unmatched junction bases numbered 7, after V lost 6 bases and J lost 5 bases.

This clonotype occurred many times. The DNA for the CDR3 is TGTGCCAGCAGATACCCGACGGGGTCAGATTCACCCCTCCACTTT. Its translation: CASRYPTGSDSPLHF. The chain is built from TRBV6-1 and TRBJ1-6; D uncertain. The V end was cut by 6 bases, the J end by 8 bases, with 17 bases between. The CDR3 has 15 residues. CDR1 MNHNS and CDR2 SASEGT come from the germline V gene.

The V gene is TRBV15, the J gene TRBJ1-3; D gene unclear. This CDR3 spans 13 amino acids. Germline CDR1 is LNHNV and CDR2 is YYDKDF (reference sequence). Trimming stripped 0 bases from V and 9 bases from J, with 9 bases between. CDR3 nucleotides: TGTGCCACCAGCAGAGATAAGGAGCGCACCATATATTTT. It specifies CATSRDKERTIYF.